The 21 T cell receptor beta chains below come from one sample, sequenced in a study of prognosis after radiotherapy for stage I lung cancer. From genomic DNA, two-round multiplex PCR was used to amplify TCR beta CDR3. Gene-specific TRBV and TRBJ primers were used in PCR round one. One entry per CDR3 protein results from TCRdb running MiXCR on the multiplex PCR reads. The table lists over 14,000 distinct CDR3 sequences, 55% to 70% of them singletons, with approximately 27% in the top ten. Source: PBMCs, taken before or after stereotactic body radiation therapy (not recorded which). Receptors were obtained from a donor at least 50 years old with non-small cell lung cancer.

This clonotype was picked up many times. The genes are TRBV30 and TRBJ1-4; 7 nucleotides align to TRBD1. The CDR3 loop spans 16 amino acids. The ends lost 8 bases at V and 0 bases at J; junction bases unmatched: 12. Germline CDR1 GTSNPN, CDR2 SVGIG (reference sequence). The CDR3: CARWDSSETTNEKLFF. CDR3 bases: TGTGCCCGATGGGACAGCTCTGAGACAACTAATGAAAAACTGTTTTTT.

There are many counts of this clonotype. V gene TRBV28 combines with J gene TRBJ2-1; possibly TRBD1 for D (5 bases). Germline V CDR1 and CDR2: MDHEN, SYDVKM. The CDR3 consists of 14 residues. Trimming pared 0 bases from V and 8 bases from J, leaving 11 bases between. CDR3 sequence: CASSLWSRAHEQFF. Written as DNA, the CDR3 is TGTGCCAGCAGTTTATGGTCCAGGGCCCATGAGCAGTTCTTC. The whole variable domain, filled in from reference TRBV28 and TRBJ2-1, reads DVKVTQSSRYLVKRTGEKVFLECVQDMDHENMFWYRQDPGLGLRLIYFSYDVKMKEKGDIPEGYSVSREKKERFSLILESASTNQTSMYLCASSLWSRAHEQFFGPGTRLTVL.

At least ten counts were recorded for this clonotype. The V call is TRBV30, the J call TRBJ2-5; TRBD1 is a possible D gene (8 bases). Germline loops: CDR1 GTSNPN, CDR2 SVGIG (reference sequence). The V end was cut by 6 bases, the J end by 7 bases, with 15 bases between. CDR3 length: 12 residues. The chain's CDR3 is CACNRGGGTQYF. In DNA form, the CDR3 reads TGTGCCTGTAACAGGGGGGGGGGGACCCAGTACTTC. The full variable domain, rest sourced from reference TRBV30 and TRBJ2-5, is SQTIHQWPATLVQPVGSPLSLECTVEGTSNPNLYWYRQAAGRGLQLLFYSVGIGQISSEVPQNLSASRPQDRQFILSSKKLLLSDSGFYLCACNRGGGTQYFGPGTRLLVL.

The table lists this clonotype with a few counts. The J gene is TRBJ2-2, the V gene TRBV5-1, with D unresolved. The CDR3 runs to 14 residues. The V gene lost 4 bases and the J gene lost 6 bases, with 13 bases spanning the gap. Germline assignment: CDR1 SGHRS and CDR2 YFSETQ. In nucleotides, the CDR3 is TGCGCCAGCAGCCCCCGGTCGGATTCCGGGGAGCTGTTTTTT. As protein: CASSPRSDSGELFF.

The chain is built from TRBV6-2 or TRBV6-3 and TRBJ2-5; the match to TRBD2 covers 8 bases. The germline gives CDR1 MNHEY, CDR2 SVGEGT. This CDR3 is built from 16 residues. Unmatched junction bases numbered 10, after V lost 5 bases and J lost 2 bases. CDR3 in DNA: TGTGCCAGCAGTGAAGCGGGAGCGGCAGCACAAGAGACCCAGTACTTC. It codes for CASSEAGAAAQETQYF.

The chain uses TRBV3-1 and TRBJ2-7, with D unresolved. V was cut by 5 bases and J by 0 bases, with 8 bases left in between. Per germline, CDR1 LGHDT and CDR2 YNNKEL (reference sequence). This CDR3 comprises 13 residues. CDR3 loop: CASSDGRSYEQYF. The CDR3 nucleotides are TGTGCCAGCAGCGATGGGCGCTCCTACGAGCAGTACTTC.

This clonotype was found many times. The rearrangement uses TRBV6-1 and TRBJ2-2; 14 bases match TRBD2. Losses at the gene ends were 7 bases for V and 5 bases for J; bases not matched to a gene: 9. The germline CDR1 and CDR2 sequences are MNHNS and SASEGT. The CDR3 has 17 residues. The CDR3 sequence is CASINPGLAGVTGELFF. DNA of the CDR3: TGTGCCAGCATAAATCCGGGACTAGCGGGAGTAACCGGGGAGCTGTTTTTT.

The chain couples TRBV12-5 to TRBJ2-3; 8 bases map to TRBD2. With 3 bases clipped from V and 2 bases from J, the junction kept 4 bases outside the gene matches. Germline V gene sequence: CDR1 LGHNT, CDR2 FRNRAP. The CDR3 is 15 amino acids. The CDR3 nucleotides read TGTGCTAGTGGTTTCGGTAGCGGGATCACAGATACGCAGTATTTT. Translating it yields CASGFGSGITDTQYF.

CDR3 sequence: CASSPGRGDTQYF. In nucleotides, the CDR3 is TGCGCCAGCAGCCCTGGGAGGGGAGATACGCAGTATTTT. This chain joins TRBV5-1 and TRBJ2-3; TRBD2 matches 7 bases. This CDR3 has 13 residues. Germline V lookup: CDR1 SGHRS, CDR2 YFSETQ. Trimming cost V 4 bases and J 5 bases; bases outside gene matches: 4.

The V and J genes are TRBV11-1 and TRBJ2-7; 10 bases match TRBD1. The CDR3 is 14 residues long. Germline values: CDR1 SGHAT, CDR2 FQDESV (reference sequence). Trimming cost V 5 bases and J 4 bases; bases outside gene matches: 5. The chain's CDR3 is CASSLDRGGYEQYF. As DNA, the CDR3 is TGTGCCAGCAGCCTGGACAGGGGGGGATACGAGCAGTACTTC.

The J gene is TRBJ1-2, the V gene TRBV19, with 7 bases aligning to TRBD1. With V trimmed by 6 bases and J by 5 bases, 3 bases remained unmatched. The V gene's germline CDR1 is LNHDA and CDR2 SQIVND (reference sequence). The CDR3 is 12 residues long. The CDR3 DNA sequence: TGTGCCAGTAGCAAGACAGGGTATGGCTACACCTTC. The encoded protein is CASSKTGYGYTF.

Regarding this clonotype: The germline gene is not matched at one end of the junction; a read error may be the cause. The gene calls are TRBV12-3 or TRBV12-4 and TRBJ1-2; TRBD1 aligns across 7 bases. The CDR3 has 12 amino acids. CDR3 protein: CASSSTGYGYTF. The CDR3 region has the DNA TGTGCCAGCAGTTCGACAGGGTATGGATACACCTTC.

In this sample, this clonotype turned up many times. CDR3 DNA: TGTGCCAGCAGCCAAGGTCCGACGGCCGGCTCTGGAAACACCATATATTTT. This sequence encodes CASSQGPTAGSGNTIYF. The rearrangement uses TRBV5-6 and TRBJ1-3; D not resolved. The CDR3 extends over 17 amino acids. Trimming removed 4 bases from V and 0 bases from J, with 17 bases in between. Germline V gene data show CDR1 as SGHDT and CDR2 as YYEEEE.

The V call is TRBV11-2, the J call TRBJ2-2, with 8 nucleotides matching TRBD1. Losses at the gene ends were 5 bases for V and 9 bases for J; bases not matched to a gene: 14. CDR1 is SGHAT and CDR2 is FQNNGV in the germline V gene. This CDR3 spans 16 amino acids. CDR3 nucleotides: TGTGCCAGCAGCCTCCGGACAGGGAGGAAGACCTGGGAGCTGTTTTTT. It is translated as CASSLRTGRKTWELFF. Together with reference TRBV11-2 and TRBJ2-2, the CDR3 gives the full variable domain: EAGVAQSPRYKIIEKRQSVAFWCNPISGHATLYWYQQILGQGPKLLIQFQNNGVVDDSQLPKDRFSAERLKGVDSTLKIQPAKLEDSAVYLCASSLRTGRKTWELFFGEGSRLTVL.

The chain is built from TRBV20-1 and TRBJ2-2; D gene ambiguous. From germline, CDR1 is DFQATT and CDR2 SNEGSKA (reference sequence). This CDR3 has 16 residues. V shed 0 bases and J shed 2 bases, with 13 bases lying between them. CDR3 DNA sequence: TGCAGTGCTAGAGATGCAGGTGCCGTTAACACCGGGGAGCTGTTTTTT. Translated, it gives CSARDAGAVNTGELFF.

By frequency in the sample, this clonotype is medium-sized (0.01 to 0.1%). The CDR3 bases are TGTGCCAGCAGTGCGGACAGGTCCTACGAGCAGTACTTC. It encodes CASSADRSYEQYF. The chain employs TRBV6-1 and TRBJ2-7; the match to TRBD1 covers 7 bases. Trimming cost V 4 bases and J 1 base; bases outside gene matches: 1. This CDR3 has 13 amino acids. The V gene's germline CDR1 is MNHNS and CDR2 SASEGT.

Remarks on this clonotype: The CDR3 does not end in the conserved phenylalanine or tryptophan, so this is likely a read error. The limits of the CDR3 on the DNA are not certain, so only TCRdb's listed CDR3 is given. The V and J genes are TRBV4-1 and TRBJ2-1; the table's D call of TRBD1 was not tested on the DNA. The V gene's germline CDR1 is MGHRA and CDR2 YSYEKL. The CDR3 length equals 15 residues, ends included. The CDR3 sequence: CASSQSPEGHNEQLL.

This clonotype is medium-sized. The chain combines TRBV2 with TRBJ2-7, with D unresolved. Trimming removed 2 bases at V and 1 base at J, with 12 bases between. Germline V CDR1 and CDR2: SNHLY, FYNNEI. This CDR3 region has 15 residues. The CDR3 DNA sequence: TGTGCCAGCAGTGAACGTCAGGACCCATCCTACGAGCAGTACTTC. Protein: CASSERQDPSYEQYF.

The chain joins TRBV9 to TRBJ2-1; D gene uncertain. Trimming took off 4 bases at V and 6 bases at J, with 11 bases between the two ends. Per germline, CDR1 SGDLS and CDR2 YYNGEE. The CDR3 spans 13 residues. This chain's CDR3 is CASSSLVLNEQFF. As DNA, the CDR3 is TGTGCCAGCAGCTCCTTGGTTCTCAATGAGCAGTTCTTC.

V and J are TRBV27 and TRBJ2-7; D remains ambiguous. Trimming removed 3 bases from V and 7 bases from J, with 16 bases in between. The CDR3 spans 14 residues. Germline assignment: CDR1 MNHEY and CDR2 SMNVEV (reference sequence). CDR3 region: CASSFRAPLGEQYF. In nucleotides, the CDR3 is TGTGCCAGCAGTTTTCGGGCACCGTTGGGGGAGCAGTACTTC.

With respect to this clonotype: The junction departs from the called germline gene at one end, perhaps through a read error. The chain recombines TRBV18 with TRBJ2-1; 7 bases are shared with TRBD1. The CDR3 has 14 residues. In germline, CDR1 is KGHSH, CDR2 LQKENI. The CDR3 DNA follows: TGTGCCAACTCACCCCCGAGGCAGGGGGTAAAGCAGTTCTTC. Translating it yields CANSPPRQGVKQFF.